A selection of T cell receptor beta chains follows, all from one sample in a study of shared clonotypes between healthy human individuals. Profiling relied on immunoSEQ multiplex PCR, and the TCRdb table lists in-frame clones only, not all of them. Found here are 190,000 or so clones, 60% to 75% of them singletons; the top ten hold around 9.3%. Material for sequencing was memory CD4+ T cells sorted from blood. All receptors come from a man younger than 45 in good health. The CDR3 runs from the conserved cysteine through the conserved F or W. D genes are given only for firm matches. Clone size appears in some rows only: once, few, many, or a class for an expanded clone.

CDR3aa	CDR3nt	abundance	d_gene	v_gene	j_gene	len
CASSLDAQDYNEQFF	TGTGCCAGCAGCTTAGATGCACAGGATTACAATGAGCAGTTCTTC	-	-	TRBV11-3	TRBJ2-1	15
CASSTSGLAPNEQFF	TGCGCCAGCAGCACTTCGGGACTAGCCCCCAATGAGCAGTTCTTC	-	TRBD2	TRBV5-1	TRBJ2-1	15
CASSRGQQETQYF	TGTGCCAGTAGTAGGGGACAGCAAGAGACCCAGTACTTC	-	TRBD1	TRBV19	TRBJ2-5	13
CASSPVGTGFAYTF	TGTGCCAGCAGCCCAGTCGGGACAGGGTTTGCCTACACCTTC	-	TRBD1	TRBV25-1	TRBJ1-2	14
CASSRQGASTEAFF	TGTGCCAGCAGTCGACAGGGGGCGAGCACTGAAGCTTTCTTT	once	TRBD1	TRBV7-9	TRBJ1-1	14
CASDPGTWETQYF	TGTGCCAGCGACCCAGGGACTTGGGAGACCCAGTACTTC	-	-	TRBV7-2	TRBJ2-5	13
CASSPLTAGDHEQFF	TGTGCCAGCAGCCCTTTGACTGCAGGTGACCATGAGCAGTTCTTC	-	-	TRBV11-1	TRBJ2-1	15
CASSRDSSYNEQFF	TGTGCCAGCAGCCGGGACAGCTCCTACAATGAGCAGTTCTTC	-	TRBD1	TRBV14	TRBJ2-1	14
CASSTATGLTYEQYF	TGTGCCAGCAGCACAGCGACAGGGTTAACCTACGAGCAGTACTTC	-	TRBD1	TRBV28	TRBJ2-7	15
CASSENGGLASEQYF	TGTGCCAGCAGTGAAAATGGCGGCTTGGCTTCCGAGCAGTACTTC	-	-	TRBV6-1	TRBJ2-7	15
CSVRDRGGSGANVLTF	TGCAGCGTTAGGGACAGGGGGGGCTCTGGGGCCAACGTCCTGACTTTC	-	TRBD1	TRBV29-1	TRBJ2-6	16